This T cell receptor beta chain was identified in a study of blood T cell repertoires in COVID-19. Overall study: COVID-19 samples, acute and convalescent, were from the United States, Italy and Spain. Sources were T cells, B-cell-depleted T cells, or PBMCs; the material itself was cDNA or gDNA.

Germline V gives CDR1 MNHEY, CDR2 SMNVEV (reference sequence). V lost 0 bases, J lost 5 bases, and 14 bases lay in between. The CDR3 loop spans 16 amino acids. Original handling: Cell counts per sample came from amplifying reference gene primers. Assay: immunoSEQ multiplex PCR; the TCRdb copy retains only in-frame clones and omits some. The DNA was the basis for D and trimming; V, J and clone size are from that table. The repertoire holds about 140,000 clones, roughly 89% seen once, with 4% to 4.5% in the top ten. This chain uses TRBV27 with TRBJ2-1, with D possibly being TRBD1 (5 bases). The receptor was derived from a woman between 40 and 55 years old with acute or convalescent COVID-19. Specimen: peripheral blood. The CDR3 is CASSLSGKGRHNEQFF. DNA of the CDR3: TGTGCCAGCAGTTTATCGGGGAAGGGGCGGCACAATGAGCAGTTCTTC.